The next 18 T cell receptor beta chains were all read from a single sample in a study of lymphopenia after photon versus proton radiotherapy (dated by TCRdb to the late 2010s). Receptor libraries were prepared by the immunoSEQ multiplex PCR assay. The source is immuneACCESS, and TCRdb retained only in-frame sequences with V and J called. Part of the clones is not carried over; for the studies checked, unresolved V genes explain less than half of this, and the remainder is unexplained. A total of about 39,000 clones appear in this sample, roughly nine tenths of them only once. The top ten constitute around 15% of the sample. The sequencing here drew on peripheral blood, taken from a patient treated with photon-based radiotherapy. These receptors originate from a man in his sixties with cholangiocarcinoma.

The chain joins TRBV6-6 to TRBJ1-1, with TRBD1 matching 7 bases. Germline V gives CDR1 MNHNY, CDR2 SVGAGI (reference sequence). The V and J ends lost 3 bases and 2 bases, in that order; junction bases with no gene match: 9. The CDR3 length is 16 residues. CDR3 sequence: CASSYDRAGGNTEAFF. CDR3 bases: TGTGCCAGCAGTTATGACAGGGCGGGGGGAAACACTGAAGCTTTCTTT.

The chain combines TRBV28 with TRBJ1-5; 9 bases agree with TRBD1. The junction had 7 bases not matched to a gene; V was cut back by 3 bases and J by 1 base. Germline CDR1 reads MDHEN; CDR2 reads SYDVKM. This CDR3 spans 17 amino acids. The CDR3 loop is CASSFRTGVWSNQPQHF. The DNA of the CDR3 is TGTGCCAGCAGTTTCAGGACAGGGGTTTGGAGCAATCAGCCCCAGCATTTT.

V is TRBV6-4 and J is TRBJ1-5, with TRBD1 identical over 7 bases. This CDR3 is built from 13 residues. In germline, CDR1 is MRHNA, CDR2 SNTAGT. J was trimmed by 5 bases and V by 7 bases; bases with no gene match: 5. CDR3 amino acids: CASNDRVYQPQHF. The CDR3, as DNA: TGTGCCAGCAACGACAGGGTCTATCAGCCCCAGCATTTT.

The chain has TRBV28 and TRBJ2-7; 7 bases map to TRBD2. Trimming at V came to 6 bases and at J to 0 bases, leaving 5 bases not matched to a gene. The CDR3 length is 14 residues. CDR1 is MDHEN and CDR2 is SYDVKM in the germline V gene. CDR3 bases: TGTGCCAGCAGGCGAGCGGGACGCTCCTACGAGCAGTACTTC. Its translation is CASRRAGRSYEQYF. Based on the CDR3 plus reference TRBV28 and TRBJ2-7, the full variable domain is DVKVTQSSRYLVKRTGEKVFLECVQDMDHENMFWYRQDPGLGLRLIYFSYDVKMKEKGDIPEGYSVSREKKERFSLILESASTNQTSMYLCASRRAGRSYEQYFGPGTRLTVT.

The genes are TRBV28 and TRBJ2-3; 9 bases fit TRBD2. CDR3 length: 16 amino acids. The V gene's germline CDR1 is MDHEN and CDR2 SYDVKM. With V trimmed by 3 bases and J by 2 bases, 6 bases remained unmatched. CDR3 sequence: CASSFQRGAHTDTQYF. Written as DNA, the CDR3 is TGTGCCAGCAGTTTCCAGCGGGGGGCCCACACAGATACGCAGTATTTT. The variable domain in full, with the rest retrieved from reference TRBV28 and TRBJ2-3, is DVKVTQSSRYLVKRTGEKVFLECVQDMDHENMFWYRQDPGLGLRLIYFSYDVKMKEKGDIPEGYSVSREKKERFSLILESASTNQTSMYLCASSFQRGAHTDTQYFGPGTRLTVL.

As to this clone: Within the sample, other DNA sequences also encode this same CDR3. This chain joins TRBV4-1 and TRBJ1-1; D gene ambiguous. Trimming removed 1 base at V and 1 base at J, with 10 bases between. This CDR3 has 15 residues. Germline CDR1 MGHRA, CDR2 YSYEKL. CDR3 amino acids: CASSQVDKPNTEAFF. The CDR3 DNA reads as TGCGCCAGCAGCCAAGTTGATAAGCCGAACACTGAAGCTTTCTTT.

The chain links TRBV6-1 to TRBJ2-7, with TRBD1 matching over 8 bases. Germline trimming cut 4 bases from V and 1 base from J; bases unmatched to any gene: 9. Germline V lookup: CDR1 MNHNS, CDR2 SASEGT. The CDR3 sequence is 16 residues long. For the CDR3, the DNA is TGTGCCAGCAGTGGTCTGACCGGGACAGGTTCCTACGAGCAGTACTTC. Protein product: CASSGLTGTGSYEQYF.

This chain joins TRBV2 and TRBJ2-5; maybe TRBD1 (5 bases). Looked up from germline, CDR1 is SNHLY and CDR2 is FYNNEI. This CDR3 has 13 amino acids. Trimming removed 6 bases at V and 1 base at J, with 9 bases between. DNA for the CDR3: TGTGCCAGCAGGGACATATTCCAAGAGACCCAGTACTTC. Its protein is CASRDIFQETQYF. The full variable domain, with the rest looked up from reference TRBV2 and TRBJ2-5, is EPEVTQTPSHQVTQMGQEVILRCVPISNHLYFYWYRQILGQKVEFLVSFYNNEISEKSEIFDDQFSVERPDGSNFTLKIRSTKLEDSAMYFCASRDIFQETQYFGPGTRLLVL.

The chain carries TRBV29-1 and TRBJ2-7; D is undetermined. Trimming removed 7 bases at V and 0 bases at J, with 22 bases between. The CDR3 sequence is 16 residues long. Germline CDR1 and CDR2: SQVTM and ANQGSEA. The CDR3 loop is CSALTNLQSSSYEQYF. The CDR3 DNA follows: TGCAGCGCCCTAACCAACTTACAGTCGAGCTCCTACGAGCAGTACTTC.

The V and J genes are TRBV21-1 and TRBJ1-2. TRBV21-1 is given as a pseudogene. The CDR3 consists of 12 residues. The CDR3 protein is CASSKALYGYTF. In DNA form, the CDR3 reads TGTGCCAGCAGCAAAGCTCTTTATGGCTACACCTTC.

This rearrangement joins TRBV6-6 to TRBJ2-5, with 9 bases matching TRBD1. There are 14 residues in the CDR3. Trimming cost V 6 bases and J 2 bases; bases outside gene matches: 4. Germline V gives CDR1 MNHNY, CDR2 SVGAGI (reference sequence). The CDR3 region has the DNA TGTGCCAGCAGACACGGACAGGGGCAAGAGACCCAGTACTTC. Translated, it gives CASRHGQGQETQYF.

This chain uses TRBV2 with TRBJ2-1; tentatively, D is TRBD2 (6 bases). CDR1 SNHLY and CDR2 FYNNEI come from the germline V gene. This CDR3 has 12 residues. V lost 7 bases and J lost 9, with 13 bases in between. CDR3 coding DNA: TGTGCCAGCACCGGGCAGGGAGGTGAGCAGTTCTTC. Translated, it gives CASTGQGGEQFF.

CDR3 nucleotides: TGTGCCAGCAGCGTGTCGGTATCTGAAGCTTTCTTT. It is translated as CASSVSVSEAFF. The rearrangement uses TRBV5-5 and TRBJ1-1; no definite D call. Germline CDR1 is SGHKS and CDR2 is YYEKEE (reference sequence). V was trimmed by 4 bases and J by 6 bases, leaving 10 bases between them. The CDR3 covers 12 residues. The full variable domain, its missing parts supplied by reference TRBV5-5 and TRBJ1-1, is DAGVTQSPTHLIKTRGQQVTLRCSPISGHKSVSWYQQVLGQGPQFIFQYYEKEERGRGNFPDRFSARQFPNYSSELNVNALLLGDSALYLCASSVSVSEAFFGQGTRLTVV.

V is TRBV10-3 and J is TRBJ2-2; perhaps TRBD1 as D (5 bases). V gave up 3 bases and J gave up 5 bases, with 10 bases separating them. Germline assignment: CDR1 ENHRY and CDR2 SYGVKD. The CDR3 loop spans 14 amino acids. The CDR3 DNA sequence: TGTGCCATCAGTGAATTCGCAGGGACCGGGGAGCTGTTTTTT. It encodes CAISEFAGTGELFF.

This sequence joins TRBV14 and TRBJ2-7; 8 positions match TRBD1. Germline values: CDR1 SGHDN, CDR2 FVKESK. J lost 7 bases, V lost 5 bases, and 7 bases had no gene match. The CDR3 length is 13 residues. The CDR3: CASSSTQGAEQYF. The CDR3 DNA reads as TGTGCCAGCAGCAGCACCCAGGGGGCAGAGCAGTACTTC.

V and J are TRBV5-1 and TRBJ2-2, with TRBD2 matching 9 bases. The V and J ends lost 5 bases and 5 bases, in that order; junction bases with no gene match: 4. Looked up from germline, CDR1 is SGHRS and CDR2 is YFSETQ. The CDR3 runs to 14 residues. CDR3 nucleotides: TGCGCCAGCAGGGACCTAGCGGGGACCGGGGAGCTGTTTTTT. This gives the protein CASRDLAGTGELFF. Full variable domain (rest looked up from reference TRBV5-1 and TRBJ2-2): KAGVTQTPRYLIKTRGQQVTLSCSPISGHRSVSWYQQTPGQGLQFLFEYFSETQRNKGNFPGRFSGRQFSNSRSEMNVSTLELGDSALYLCASRDLAGTGELFFGEGSRLTVL.

CDR3 sequence: CASSPGASDTQYF. In nucleotides, the CDR3 is TGTGCCAGTAGTCCCGGGGCCTCAGATACGCAGTATTTT. The chain employs TRBV19 and TRBJ2-3, with D possibly called TRBD1 or TRBD2 (5 bases each). The ends were cut back, 5 bases at V and 4 bases at J, with 10 bases in the middle. Germline values: CDR1 LNHDA, CDR2 SQIVND (reference sequence). CDR3 length: 13 residues.

The V and J genes are TRBV6-1 and TRBJ1-4, with a possible D match to TRBD1 (6 bases). The germline V and J ends were trimmed by 4 bases and 3 bases, with 9 bases remaining between them. The CDR3 is 14 amino acids. The germline V gene has CDR1 MNHNS and CDR2 SASEGT. This CDR3 is CASSGSGANEKLFF. CDR3 bases: TGTGCCAGCAGTGGTTCAGGGGCTAATGAAAAACTGTTTTTT.